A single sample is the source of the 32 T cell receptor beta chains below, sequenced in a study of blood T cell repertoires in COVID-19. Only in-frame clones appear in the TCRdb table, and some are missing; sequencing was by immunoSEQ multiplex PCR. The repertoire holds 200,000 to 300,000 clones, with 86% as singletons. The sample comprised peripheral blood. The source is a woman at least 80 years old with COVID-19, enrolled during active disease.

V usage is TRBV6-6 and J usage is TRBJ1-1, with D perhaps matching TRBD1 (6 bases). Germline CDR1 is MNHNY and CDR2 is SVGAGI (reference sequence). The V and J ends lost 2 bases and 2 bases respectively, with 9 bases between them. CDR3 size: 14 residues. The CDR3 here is CASSYGQTNTEAFF. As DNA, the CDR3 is TGTGCCAGCAGTTACGGACAGACAAACACTGAAGCTTTCTTT.

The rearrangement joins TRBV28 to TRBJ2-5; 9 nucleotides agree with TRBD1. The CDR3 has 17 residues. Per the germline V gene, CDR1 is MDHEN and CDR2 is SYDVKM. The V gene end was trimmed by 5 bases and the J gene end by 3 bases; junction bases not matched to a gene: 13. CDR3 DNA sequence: TGTGCCAGCAGTGCCCTACCGGGACAGGGTGGAGAAGAGACCCAGTACTTC. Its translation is CASSALPGQGGEETQYF.

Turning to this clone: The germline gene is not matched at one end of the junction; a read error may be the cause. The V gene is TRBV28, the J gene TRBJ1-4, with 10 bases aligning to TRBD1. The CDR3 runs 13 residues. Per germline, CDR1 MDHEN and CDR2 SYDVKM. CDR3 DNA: TGCGGGACAGGGGAGGTCCTGCGGGAAAAACTGTTTTTT. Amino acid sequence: CGTGEVLREKLFF.

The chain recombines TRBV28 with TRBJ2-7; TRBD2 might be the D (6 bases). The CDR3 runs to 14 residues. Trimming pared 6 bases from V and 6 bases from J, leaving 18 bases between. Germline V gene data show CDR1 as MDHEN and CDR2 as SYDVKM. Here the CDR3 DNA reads TGTGCCAGCAGAAGTGGTGGCGGGGACCCCGAGCAGTACGTC. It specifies CASRSGGGDPEQYV.

The CDR3 DNA reads as TGTGCCAGCAGTGAACAGGGAACCTATAATTCACCCCTCCACTTT. Translated: CASSEQGTYNSPLHF. The V and J genes are TRBV6-4 and TRBJ1-6, with D possibly being TRBD1 (6 bases). V was clipped by 3 bases and J by 2 bases, with 8 bases between them. CDR1 and CDR2 (germline): MRHNA, SNTAGT. The CDR3 runs 15 residues.

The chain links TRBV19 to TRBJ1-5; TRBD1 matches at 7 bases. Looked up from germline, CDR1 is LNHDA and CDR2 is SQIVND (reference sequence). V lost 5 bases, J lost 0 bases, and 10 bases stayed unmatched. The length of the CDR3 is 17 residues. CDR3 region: CASSSQGQSNSNQPQHF. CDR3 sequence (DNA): TGTGCCAGTAGTTCCCAGGGACAGTCAAATAGCAATCAGCCCCAGCATTTT.

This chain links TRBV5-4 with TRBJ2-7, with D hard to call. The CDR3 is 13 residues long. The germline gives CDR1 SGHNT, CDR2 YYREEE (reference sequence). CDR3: CGRPEHHRNEQYV. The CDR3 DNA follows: TGTGGGAGACCCGAACATCATAGGAACGAGCAGTACGTC.

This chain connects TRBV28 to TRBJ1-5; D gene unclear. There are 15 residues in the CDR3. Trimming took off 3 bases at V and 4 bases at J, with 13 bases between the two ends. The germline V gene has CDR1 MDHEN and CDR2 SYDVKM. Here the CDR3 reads CASSFKSRLNQPQHF. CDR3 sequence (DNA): TGTGCCAGCAGTTTCAAGTCCCGGTTAAATCAGCCCCAGCATTTT.

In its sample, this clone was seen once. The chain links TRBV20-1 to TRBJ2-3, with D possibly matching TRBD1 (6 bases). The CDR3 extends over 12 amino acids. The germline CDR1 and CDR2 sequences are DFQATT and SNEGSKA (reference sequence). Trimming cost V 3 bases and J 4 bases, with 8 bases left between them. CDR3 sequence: CSASQGPDTQYF. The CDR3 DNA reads TGCAGTGCTAGTCAGGGGCCAGATACGCAGTATTTT.

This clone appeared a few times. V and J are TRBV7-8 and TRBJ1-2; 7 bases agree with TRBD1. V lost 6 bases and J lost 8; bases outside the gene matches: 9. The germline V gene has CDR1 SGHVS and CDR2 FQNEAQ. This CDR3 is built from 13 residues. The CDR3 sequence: CASRGTAFSGYTF. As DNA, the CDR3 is TGTGCCAGCAGGGGGACAGCTTTCTCCGGCTACACCTTC.

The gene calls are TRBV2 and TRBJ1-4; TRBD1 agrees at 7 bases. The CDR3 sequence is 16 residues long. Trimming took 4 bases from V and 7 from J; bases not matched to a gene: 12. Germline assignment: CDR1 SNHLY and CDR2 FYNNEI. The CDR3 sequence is CASSAVTGRRSEKLFF. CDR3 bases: TGTGCCAGCAGTGCGGTGACAGGGAGGAGAAGTGAAAAACTGTTTTTT. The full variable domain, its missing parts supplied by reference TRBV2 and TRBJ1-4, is EPEVTQTPSHQVTQMGQEVILRCVPISNHLYFYWYRQILGQKVEFLVSFYNNEISEKSEIFDDQFSVERPDGSNFTLKIRSTKLEDSAMYFCASSAVTGRRSEKLFFGSGTQLSVL.

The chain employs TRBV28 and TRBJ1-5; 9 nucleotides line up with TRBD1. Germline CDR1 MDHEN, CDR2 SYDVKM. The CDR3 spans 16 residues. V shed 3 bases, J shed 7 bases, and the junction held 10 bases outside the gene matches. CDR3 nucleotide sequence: TGTGCCAGCAGTTTTTCCGGGACAGGGTCCGGGCAGCCCCAGCATTTT. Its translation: CASSFSGTGSGQPQHF.

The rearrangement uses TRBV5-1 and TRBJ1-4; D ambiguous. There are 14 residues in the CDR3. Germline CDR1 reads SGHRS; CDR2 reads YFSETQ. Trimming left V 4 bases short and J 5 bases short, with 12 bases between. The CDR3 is CASSVQSQNEKLFF. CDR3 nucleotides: TGCGCCAGCAGCGTACAGAGCCAGAATGAAAAACTGTTTTTT.

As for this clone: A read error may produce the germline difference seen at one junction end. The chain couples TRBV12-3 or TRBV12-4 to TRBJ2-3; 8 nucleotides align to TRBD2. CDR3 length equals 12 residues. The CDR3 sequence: CASSLDAGGDCF. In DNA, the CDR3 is TGTGCCAGCAGTTTAGATGCGGGGGGCGACTGTTTC.

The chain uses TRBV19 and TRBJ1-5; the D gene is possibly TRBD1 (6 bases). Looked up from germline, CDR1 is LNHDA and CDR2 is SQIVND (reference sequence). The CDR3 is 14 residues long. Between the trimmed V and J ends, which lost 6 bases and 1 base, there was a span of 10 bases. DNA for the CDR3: TGTGCCAGTAGGGTGGACAGAAGCAATCAGCCCCAGCATTTT. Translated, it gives CASRVDRSNQPQHF.

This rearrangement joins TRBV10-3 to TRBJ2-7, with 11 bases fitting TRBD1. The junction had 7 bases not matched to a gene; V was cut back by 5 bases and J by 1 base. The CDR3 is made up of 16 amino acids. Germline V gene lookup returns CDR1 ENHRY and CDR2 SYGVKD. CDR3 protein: CAISMFGTGGSYEQYV. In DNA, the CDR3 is TGTGCCATCAGTATGTTCGGGACAGGGGGGTCCTACGAGCAGTACGTC.

The chain's CDR3 is CASSRHADGELFF. In nucleotides, the CDR3 is TGTGCCAGCAGCCGCCACGCAGACGGGGAGCTGTTTTTT. The genes are TRBV11-3 and TRBJ2-2, with D unclear. The CDR3 has 13 residues. Germline V gene data show CDR1 as SGHNT and CDR2 as YENEEA. V dropped 5 bases and J dropped 7 bases, with 11 bases sitting between them.

CDR3 nucleotides: TGTGCCAGCAGCTTCCTAGGGACAGGGCCAGAGACCCAGTACTTC. It codes for CASSFLGTGPETQYF. This rearrangement joins TRBV7-3 to TRBJ2-5; TRBD1 agrees at 9 bases. The V gene's germline CDR1 is SGHTA and CDR2 FQGTGA. With V trimmed by 3 bases and J by 4 bases, 6 bases remained unmatched. The CDR3 is 15 residues long.

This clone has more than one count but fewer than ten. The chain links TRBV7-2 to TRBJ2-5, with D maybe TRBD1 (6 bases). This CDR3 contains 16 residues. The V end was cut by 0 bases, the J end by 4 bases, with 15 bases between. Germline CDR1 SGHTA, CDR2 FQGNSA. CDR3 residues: CASSLASRGRAETQYF. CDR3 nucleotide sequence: TGTGCCAGCAGCTTAGCGAGCAGGGGTAGGGCAGAGACCCAGTACTTC.

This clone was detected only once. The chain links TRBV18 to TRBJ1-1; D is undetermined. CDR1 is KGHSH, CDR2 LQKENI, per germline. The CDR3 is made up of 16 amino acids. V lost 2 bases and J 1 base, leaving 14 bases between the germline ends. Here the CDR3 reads CASSPTQVPANTEAFF. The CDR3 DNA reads TGTGCCAGCTCACCAACGCAGGTCCCGGCGAACACTGAAGCTTTCTTT.

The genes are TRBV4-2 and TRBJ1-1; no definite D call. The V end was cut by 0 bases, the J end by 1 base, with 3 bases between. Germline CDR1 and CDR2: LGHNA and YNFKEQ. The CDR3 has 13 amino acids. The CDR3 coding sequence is TGTGCCAGCAGCCAAGATAGGAACACTGAAGCTTTCTTT. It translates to CASSQDRNTEAFF.

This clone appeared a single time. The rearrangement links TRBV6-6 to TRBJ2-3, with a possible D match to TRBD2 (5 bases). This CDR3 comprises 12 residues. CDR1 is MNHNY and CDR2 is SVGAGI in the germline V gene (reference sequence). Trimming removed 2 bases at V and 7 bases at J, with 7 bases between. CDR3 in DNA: TGTGCCAGCAGTTACGAGGACTATACGCAGTATTTT. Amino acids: CASSYEDYTQYF.

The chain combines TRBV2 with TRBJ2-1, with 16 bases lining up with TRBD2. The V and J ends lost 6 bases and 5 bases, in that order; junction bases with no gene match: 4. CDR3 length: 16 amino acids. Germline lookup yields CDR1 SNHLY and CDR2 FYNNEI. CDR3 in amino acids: CASRGLAGGMNNEQFF. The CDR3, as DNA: TGTGCCAGCAGGGGACTAGCGGGGGGGATGAACAATGAGCAGTTCTTC.

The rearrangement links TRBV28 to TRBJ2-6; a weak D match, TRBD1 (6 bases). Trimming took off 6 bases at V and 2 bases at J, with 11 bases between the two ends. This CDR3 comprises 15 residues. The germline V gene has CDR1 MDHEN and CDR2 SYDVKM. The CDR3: CASRVSGAGANVLTF. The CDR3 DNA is TGTGCCAGCAGAGTCTCAGGGGCTGGGGCCAACGTCCTGACTTTC. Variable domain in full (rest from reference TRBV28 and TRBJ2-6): DVKVTQSSRYLVKRTGEKVFLECVQDMDHENMFWYRQDPGLGLRLIYFSYDVKMKEKGDIPEGYSVSREKKERFSLILESASTNQTSMYLCASRVSGAGANVLTFGAGSRLTVL.

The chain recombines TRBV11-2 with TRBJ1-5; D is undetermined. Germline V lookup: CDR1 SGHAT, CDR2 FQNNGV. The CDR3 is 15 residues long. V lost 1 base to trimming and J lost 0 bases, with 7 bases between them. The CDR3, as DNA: TGTGCCAGCAGCTTAGGACTGGTTAGCAATCAGCCCCAGCATTTT. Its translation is CASSLGLVSNQPQHF.

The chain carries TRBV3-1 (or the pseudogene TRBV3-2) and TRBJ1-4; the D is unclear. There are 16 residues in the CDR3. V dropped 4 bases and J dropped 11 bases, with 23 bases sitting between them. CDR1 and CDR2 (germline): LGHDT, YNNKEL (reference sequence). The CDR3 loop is CASSLEPGGLTIKLFF. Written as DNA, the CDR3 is TGTGCCAGCAGCCTCGAACCGGGTGGCCTTACGATCAAACTGTTTTTT.

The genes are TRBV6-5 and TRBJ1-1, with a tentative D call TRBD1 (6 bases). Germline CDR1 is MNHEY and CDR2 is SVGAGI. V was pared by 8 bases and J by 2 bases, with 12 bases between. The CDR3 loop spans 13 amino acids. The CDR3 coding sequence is TGTGCCAGCTACAGGGAATTCAACACTGAAGCTTTCTTT. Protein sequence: CASYREFNTEAFF.

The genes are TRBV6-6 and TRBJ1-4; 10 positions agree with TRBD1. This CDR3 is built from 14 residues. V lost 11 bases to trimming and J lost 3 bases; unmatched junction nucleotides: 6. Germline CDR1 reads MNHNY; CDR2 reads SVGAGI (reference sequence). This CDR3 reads CAGRQGAANEKLFF. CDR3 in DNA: TGTGCCGGACGACAGGGGGCTGCTAATGAAAAACTGTTTTTT.

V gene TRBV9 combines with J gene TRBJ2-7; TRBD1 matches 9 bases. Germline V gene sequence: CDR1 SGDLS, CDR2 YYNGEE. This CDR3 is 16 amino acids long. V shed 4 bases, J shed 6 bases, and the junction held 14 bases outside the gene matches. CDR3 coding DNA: TGTGCCAGCAGCCCCCTGGGGGGACAGGGTTCGGGCGAGCAGTACTTC. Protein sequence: CASSPLGGQGSGEQYF.

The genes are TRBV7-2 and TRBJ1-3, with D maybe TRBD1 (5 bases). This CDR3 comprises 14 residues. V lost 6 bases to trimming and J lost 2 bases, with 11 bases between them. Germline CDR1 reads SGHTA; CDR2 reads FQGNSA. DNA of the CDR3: TGTGCCAGCAGGGGGGGGTCCGCTGGAAACACCATATATTTT. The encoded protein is CASRGGSAGNTIYF.

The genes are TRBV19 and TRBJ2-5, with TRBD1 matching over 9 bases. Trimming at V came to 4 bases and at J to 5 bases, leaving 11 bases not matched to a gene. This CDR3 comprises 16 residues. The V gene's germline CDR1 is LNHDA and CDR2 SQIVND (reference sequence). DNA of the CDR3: TGTGCCAGTAGTAACCCGGGACAGGGAGTCCTGGAGACCCAGTACTTC. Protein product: CASSNPGQGVLETQYF.

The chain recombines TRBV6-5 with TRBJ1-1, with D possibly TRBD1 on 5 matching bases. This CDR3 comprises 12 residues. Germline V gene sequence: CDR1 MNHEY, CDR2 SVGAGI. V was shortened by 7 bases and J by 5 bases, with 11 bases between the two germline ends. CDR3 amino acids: CASTAPGTEAFF. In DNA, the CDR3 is TGTGCCAGCACCGCCCCAGGGACTGAAGCTTTCTTT.